This T cell receptor (beta chain) was recovered during a study of T cell responses to AZD1222 COVID-19 vaccine. Between the trimmed V and J ends, which lost 6 bases and 2 bases, there was a span of 17 bases. The CDR3 covers 15 residues. CDR1 and CDR2 (germline): MNHEY, SVGAGI. Some clones are missing from TCRdb's copy, which holds only in-frame ones; the method was immunoSEQ multiplex PCR. The sample lists just over 150,000 clones; just over 90% were seen once. This chain connects TRBV6-5 to TRBJ2-7, with D perhaps matching TRBD2 (6 bases). The specimen was peripheral blood, collected on day 0 of AZD1222 vaccination. This receptor was obtained from an adult in good health. This chain's CDR3 is CASSQDGTATYEQYF. Written as DNA, the CDR3 is TGTGCCAGCAGCCAAGACGGGACTGCTACCTACGAGCAGTACTTC.